This T cell receptor (beta chain) was documented in a study of PD-1 blockade in mismatch repair-deficient tumors. Across the study: Enrolled about 2013-2016, patients had progressing, pretreated mismatch repair-deficient cancers of 12 types.

Sequencing was performed with immunoSEQ multiplex PCR; in TCRdb, only in-frame clones are kept and a portion is missing. The sample holds more than 13,000 clones, 70% to 90% seen once. Study-wide findings and caveats: Tumor-resident clones, often absent from pretreatment blood, expanded after pembrolizumab and then contracted.

This CDR3 comprises 13 residues. V lost 1 base to trimming and J lost 2 bases, with 9 bases between them. Germline V CDR1 and CDR2: GTSNPN, SVGIG (reference sequence). This clone was seen once. Its antigen is not known. Time point noted: identical roughly 10-day culture without peptide (control). All patients were mismatch repair deficient, assessed by either PCR or immunohistochemistry. Baseline for clone expansion was a parallel culture with no peptide. The material was cells cultured in vitro, obtained from a patient treated with pembrolizumab. This TCR was sampled from an adult with mismatch repair-deficient cancer. The V call is TRBV30, the J call TRBJ2-7, with a weak D call TRBD2 (6 bases). The CDR3 coding sequence is TGTGCCTGGAGTGCCGGGACTGCCTACGAGCAGTACTTC. This codes for CAWSAGTAYEQYF.